This TCR beta chain was captured in a study of T cells in Graves' hyperthyroidism and ophthalmopathy. Regions amplified from RNA transcripts were the TCR beta CDR3 regions. First-round RT-PCR with HTBI primers amplified the TCR CDR3 region. MiXCR, applied by TCRdb to the multiplex PCR reads, yields one record per CDR3 protein. Seen here are over 350,000 distinct CDR3 sequences, roughly 14% observed once, and the top ten hold approximately 13%. General study findings and limits: Before onset, by a median of approximately 5.9 months, the model predicted ophthalmopathy.

In its sample, this clonotype was seen many times. Its target is not known. The sample consisted of blood. This receptor was identified in a man aged 18 to 29 with Graves' ophthalmopathy.

The CDR3 DNA reads as TGTGCCAGCAGCCAAACTAGCGGGAGTTTGTTCTTC. It translates to CASSQTSGSLFF. The chain joins TRBV7-3 to TRBJ2-1, with 11 bases fitting TRBD2. The CDR3 length is 12 residues. CDR1 is SGHTA and CDR2 is FQGTGA in the germline V gene. The V gene end was trimmed by 5 bases and the J gene end by 15 bases; junction bases not matched to a gene: 6.